This TCR beta chain originates from a study of blood T cells in healthy people across ages. Study-wide results and limits: No one knew whether donors had CMV, which possibly confounded expanded clonotype changes. PBMCs went unsorted, and a conclusive naive versus antigen-experienced comparison was therefore prevented. Naive T cell percentage and TCR beta diversity correlated strongly.

This clonotype was recorded a few times. The antigen remains unidentified. Primed by a sample-barcoded 5' primer and a J-beta primer mix, a second PCR proceeded for roughly 7 to 12 cycles. TCRdb recomputed calls from the 5' RACE reads with MiXCR, one row per CDR3 protein. The profile shows nearly 800,000 distinct CDR3 sequences, around a quarter of them singletons. This CDR3 is 14 amino acids long. V was trimmed by 3 bases and J by 4 bases, leaving 16 bases between them. Germline V gene sequence: CDR1 DFQATT, CDR2 SNEGSKA (reference sequence). The same sample was also studied in work on T cells of mothers and their children. That publication notes: Related mother-child pairs shared slightly more overlap than unrelated pairs, but the difference was non-significant.

The TCR comes from a boy between 5 and 17 years old in good health. Sequencing input: blood. The chain couples TRBV20-1 to TRBJ2-7; tentatively, D is TRBD2 (6 bases). The CDR3 sequence is CSARVSGRLYEQYF. The CDR3 DNA is TGCAGTGCTAGGGTCTCCGGGAGACTGTACGAGCAGTACTTC.